Sequencing of this TCR beta chain was carried out in a study of shared clonotypes between healthy human individuals. Study results and caveats: Tissues were not sampled, only blood, and their repertoires likely differ. Sharing of clonotypes among donors was expected to vary with sequencing depth.

CDR1 and CDR2 from the germline V gene are SGHRS and YFSETQ. V was shortened by 2 bases and J by 5 bases, with 10 bases between the two germline ends. CDR3 length equals 14 residues. About this clone itself: Its specificity is unknown.

The run depth of the assay was deep. Methods used by the authors: Junction-only sequences produced by ImmunoSEQ had no quality scores, so filtering differed. The method was immunoSEQ multiplex PCR; TCRdb's version includes in-frame clones alone and lacks a portion of them. V and J calls and clone size come straight from that table; D and trimming were deduced from the DNA. Of a few hundred thousand clones in the sample, approximately 77% are singletons; the top ten hold around 11%. The clonotype originates from a woman aged 40 to 50 in good health. Some clones in this sample may be carry-over from other donors' samples. This chain joins TRBV5-1 and TRBJ2-2; no clear D. Sequencing was carried out using PBMCs. CDR3 in DNA: TGCGCCAGCAGCTTAGACCTCGGGACCGGGGAGCTGTTTTTT. It specifies CASSLDLGTGELFF.